Given below is one T cell receptor beta chain in context. The data belong to a study of CD8 T cells in Susac syndrome. RNA in amounts of roughly 0.5 to 1 ug was reverse transcribed with random hexamers. It was immunoSEQ multiplex PCR that amplified TCR beta CDR3 across 54 Vbeta and 13 Jbeta. TCRdb re-derived calls from the immunoSEQ multiplex PCR reads in MiXCR, one entry per CDR3 protein. The sample includes 250,000 to 300,000 distinct CDR3 sequences, roughly 90% of them seen just once. Blood CD8+ and CD4+ T cells underwent high-throughput TCR beta sequencing. Negative isolation yielded the CD8+ and CD4+ T cells, while FACS enriched the TEMRA cells. The clonotype was recovered from a human donor with multiple sclerosis. Sequencing used CD8+ T cells from PBMCs.

The CDR3 loop is CASSPLQGAGRGYTF. CDR3 in DNA: TGTGCCAGCAGCCCCCTACAGGGGGCCGGGAGGGGCTACACCTTC. The chain uses TRBV3-1 and TRBJ1-2, with 9 bases fitting TRBD1. The junction had 11 bases not matched to a gene; V was cut back by 4 bases and J by 8 bases. This CDR3 spans 15 amino acids. The V gene's germline CDR1 is LGHDT and CDR2 YNNKEL (reference sequence).